Described below is a single T cell receptor (beta chain) sequence and its context. TCRB transcripts that were expressed got sequenced, as all of the isolated RNA had been reverse transcribed. The repertoire was sequenced with immunoSEQ multiplex PCR; TCRdb's copy has only in-frame clones and lacks some. Of around 300,000 clones listed, approximately 10% were seen once; the top ten hold about 0.014%. Germline-derived CDR1 and CDR2 are SGHDT and YYEEEE. The CDR3 sequence is 16 residues long. The ends lost 0 bases at V and 2 bases at J; junction bases unmatched: 7. The sample is drawn from a study of beta chain features in type 1 diabetes. It was via CD45RO/CCR7/CD25/CD127/CD95/CD27 that CD4+ naive, central memory, regulatory and stem cell-like memory cells were sorted.

The V call is TRBV5-6, the J call TRBJ2-5, with 7 bases matching TRBD1. Sample: naive CD4+ T cells from blood. The sequence came from a woman between 25 and 40 years old in good health. The CDR3 reads CASSLGQGGFQETQYF. CDR3 DNA sequence: TGTGCCAGCAGCTTGGGACAGGGTGGGTTTCAAGAGACCCAGTACTTC.